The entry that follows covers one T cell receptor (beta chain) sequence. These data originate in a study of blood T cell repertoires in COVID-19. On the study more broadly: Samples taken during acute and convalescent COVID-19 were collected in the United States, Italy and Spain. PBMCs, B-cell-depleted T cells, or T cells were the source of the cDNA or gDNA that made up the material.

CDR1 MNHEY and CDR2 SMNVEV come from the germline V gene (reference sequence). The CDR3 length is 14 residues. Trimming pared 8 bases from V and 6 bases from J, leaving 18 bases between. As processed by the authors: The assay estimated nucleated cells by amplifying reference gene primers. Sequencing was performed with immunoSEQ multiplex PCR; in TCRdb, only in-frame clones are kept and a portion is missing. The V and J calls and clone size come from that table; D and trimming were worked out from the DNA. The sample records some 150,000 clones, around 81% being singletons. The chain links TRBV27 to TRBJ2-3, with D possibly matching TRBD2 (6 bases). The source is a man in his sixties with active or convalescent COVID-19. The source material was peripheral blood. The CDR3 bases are TGTGCCAGCCGGGGACTCGCAAGCGTGGATACGCAGTATTTT. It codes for CASRGLASVDTQYF.